The 11 T cell receptor beta chains presented below share a single source sample, sequenced in a study of cytomegalovirus exposure and HLA in healthy donors. Vbeta (60) and Jbeta (13) primers were used in the PCR. Sequencing used immunoSEQ multiplex PCR; TCRdb keeps in-frame clones, though not all of them. The table includes roughly 140,000 clones, approximately 77% detected once. Sequencing was performed on PBMCs. The receptors here all came from a man between 18 and 35 years old in good health and CMV-seronegative.

This clone has a single count. V usage is TRBV5-1 and J usage is TRBJ2-2, with 8 bases identical to TRBD1. V trimming: 0 bases; J trimming: 7 bases; junction bases outside the gene matches: 11. This CDR3 contains 17 residues. CDR1 and CDR2 (germline): SGHRS, YFSETQ. The CDR3 spells CASSLGQGRGRHGELFF. DNA of the CDR3: TGCGCCAGCAGCTTGGGTCAAGGCAGGGGGCGCCACGGGGAGCTGTTTTTT.

The V gene is TRBV10-3, the J gene TRBJ2-7; 8 nucleotides agree with TRBD2. The CDR3 contains 18 residues. V shed 3 bases, J shed 0 bases, and the junction held 13 bases outside the gene matches. Per germline, CDR1 ENHRY and CDR2 SYGVKD. CDR3 bases: TGTGCCATCAGTGATCTTCCTAGGGGCGGGAGGATCTCCTACGAGCAGTACTTC. As protein: CAISDLPRGGRISYEQYF.

The V gene is TRBV27, the J gene TRBJ1-5; D is unresolved. Germline CDR1 MNHEY, CDR2 SMNVEV (reference sequence). The CDR3 has 14 amino acids. V gave up 0 bases and J gave up 4 bases, with 7 bases separating them. The CDR3 is CASSLSPLNQPQHF. The CDR3 coding sequence is TGTGCCAGCAGTTTATCGCCCCTAAATCAGCCCCAGCATTTT.

Many counts were recorded for this clone. This chain joins TRBV6-1 and TRBJ2-2, with 7 bases fitting TRBD1. Germline assignment: CDR1 MNHNS and CDR2 SASEGT. The ends lost 4 bases at V and 1 base at J; junction bases unmatched: 6. The CDR3 is 16 residues long. CDR3 in DNA: TGTGCCAGCAGTGGGTCCGGGACAGAGAACACCGGGGAGCTGTTTTTT. This codes for CASSGSGTENTGELFF.

This clone has only a few counts. The chain has TRBV29-1 and TRBJ1-1; no clear D gene. Trimming removed 0 bases at V and 1 base at J, with 9 bases between. The CDR3 spans 14 residues. CDR1 is SQVTM, CDR2 ANQGSEA, per germline. The CDR3 region has the DNA TGCAGCGTTGAAGATTCCCTTAAGAACACTGAAGCTTTCTTT. As protein: CSVEDSLKNTEAFF.

The chain combines TRBV6-6 with TRBJ2-7; D possibly corresponds to TRBD2 (5 bases). Per the germline V gene, CDR1 is MNHNY and CDR2 is SVGAGI (reference sequence). V was clipped by 7 bases and J by 3 bases, with 7 bases between them. The CDR3 loop spans 11 amino acids. CDR3 sequence: CASTDFYEQYF. DNA of the CDR3: TGTGCCAGCACGGACTTCTACGAGCAGTACTTC.

This clone has only one observation. This rearrangement joins TRBV11-3 to TRBJ1-1; D gene ambiguous. The CDR3 has 13 amino acids. V shed 2 bases and J shed 2 bases, with 6 bases lying between them. CDR1 is SGHNT, CDR2 YENEEA, per germline. This CDR3 is CASSLSVNTEAFF. The CDR3 region has the DNA TGTGCCAGCAGCTTATCGGTAAACACTGAAGCTTTCTTT.

The rearrangement uses TRBV20-1 and TRBJ1-1, with a tentative D call TRBD1 (5 bases). CDR1 is DFQATT and CDR2 is SNEGSKA in the germline V gene (reference sequence). The CDR3 spans 9 residues. CDR3 nucleotides: TGCAGGGCAGGGAATGAAGCTTTCTTT. Translating it yields CRAGNEAFF.

V usage is TRBV11-3 and J usage is TRBJ2-1; a weak D match, TRBD1 (5 bases). The V and J ends lost 5 bases and 4 bases respectively, with 15 bases between them. Germline loops: CDR1 SGHNT, CDR2 YENEEA. The CDR3 has 15 amino acids. CDR3 in amino acids: CASSPGRGSYNEQFF. The CDR3 DNA reads as TGTGCCAGCAGCCCAGGTAGGGGATCTTACAATGAGCAGTTCTTC.

This clone occurred a few times. DNA of the CDR3: TGTGCCAGCAGTTTAAAACAGGGGATCGGAGATGAAAACATTCAGTACTTC. Its translation: CASSLKQGIGDENIQYF. The J gene is TRBJ2-4, the V gene TRBV28; 7 bases map to TRBD1. The CDR3 is 17 amino acids. Germline trimming cut 2 bases from V and 5 bases from J; bases unmatched to any gene: 12. Germline lookup yields CDR1 MDHEN and CDR2 SYDVKM.

V gene TRBV11-2 combines with J gene TRBJ2-3; D perhaps matches TRBD1 (6 bases). Trimming took 0 bases from V and 4 from J, leaving 14 bases between them. CDR3 length: 16 amino acids. Looked up from germline, CDR1 is SGHAT and CDR2 is FQNNGV. The CDR3 reads CASSLDLGAGPDTQYF. The CDR3 DNA reads as TGTGCCAGCAGCTTAGATCTGGGGGCTGGGCCAGATACGCAGTATTTT. The full variable domain, rest sourced from reference TRBV11-2 and TRBJ2-3, is EAGVAQSPRYKIIEKRQSVAFWCNPISGHATLYWYQQILGQGPKLLIQFQNNGVVDDSQLPKDRFSAERLKGVDSTLKIQPAKLEDSAVYLCASSLDLGAGPDTQYFGPGTRLTVL.